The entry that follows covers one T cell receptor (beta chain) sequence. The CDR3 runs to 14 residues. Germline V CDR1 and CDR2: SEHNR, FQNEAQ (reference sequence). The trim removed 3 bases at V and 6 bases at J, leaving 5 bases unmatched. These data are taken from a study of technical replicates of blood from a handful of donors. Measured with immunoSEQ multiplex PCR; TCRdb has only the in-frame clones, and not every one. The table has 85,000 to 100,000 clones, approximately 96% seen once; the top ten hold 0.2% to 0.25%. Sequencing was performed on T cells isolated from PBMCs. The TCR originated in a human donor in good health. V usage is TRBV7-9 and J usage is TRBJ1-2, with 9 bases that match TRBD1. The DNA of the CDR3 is TGTGCCAGCAGCTTCACAGGGGGCTTGGATGGCTACACCTTC. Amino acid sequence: CASSFTGGLDGYTF.